This is a list of T cell receptor beta chains from one sample in a study of tumor and adjacent non-tumor tissue in lung cancer. MiXCR, run by TCRdb on the multiplex PCR reads, gives a single entry per CDR3 protein. The sample yields 75,000 to 100,000 distinct CDR3 sequences, roughly 70% seen once. Source material: lung tumor tissue. The origin of the receptors is a man aged 60 to 69 with non-small cell lung cancer. CDR3s include the opening cysteine and the closing phenylalanine or tryptophan. Each record gives: J gene, V gene, CDR3 protein.

>TRBJ2-1|TRBV11-2
CTSSSQTSGYNEQFF
>TRBJ2-6|TRBV6-5
CASSYSEGSGANVQAF
>TRBJ1-1|TRBV30
CAWNSDDRGNTDAFF
>TRBJ2-1|TRBV30
CAWSGAGIEQFF
>TRBJ1-1|TRBV29-1
CSAREEMNTKAFF
>TRBJ1-5|TRBV20-1
CSVLFAGGGPQHF
>TRBJ1-1|TRBV5-5
CASSLEGHREAFF
>TRBJ2-3|TRBV6-2/TRBV6-3
CASSSIRDNRNENTQYF
>TRBJ2-1|TRBV11-3
CACRLQAASYSEQFF
>TRBJ2-1|TRBV11-1
CASNLRSTSWGYEQFF
>TRBJ2-1|TRBV10-2
CASRTGGTACNEQFF
>TRBJ1-5|TRBV6-2/TRBV6-3
CASSSLGVPISNQPQHF
>TRBJ1-2|TRBV29-1
CSVGVQGDYGYTF
>TRBJ2-1|TRBV4-2
CASSQEGGGSCNEQFF
>TRBJ2-3|TRBV29-1
CSVLGRTVGFGTDTQYF
>TRBJ2-7|TRBV6-5
CASSSGTGGSYEQYF
>TRBJ1-2|TRBV4-1
CASSQDGLPYGYTF
>TRBJ2-7|TRBV5-4
CASSRGTGTYGQYF
>TRBJ2-1|TRBV12-3/TRBV12-4
CASNYCGRLAGGLYNEQFF
>TRBJ1-1|TRBV9
CASSVEGDPNTEAFF
>TRBJ2-5|TRBV29-1
CNVLKTGETQYF
>TRBJ2-3|TRBV11-3
CASSFQAYADTQYF
>TRBJ2-2|TRBV5-6
CANSKGHNTGELFF
>TRBJ1-4|TRBV6-1
CASSEPRGSGEKLLF
>TRBJ1-6|TRBV12-3/TRBV12-4
CASSLEGTTLHF
>TRBJ2-1|TRBV27
CASSPYPLSTASSYNEQFF
>TRBJ2-5|TRBV11-2
CASSLVPSGGETQYF
>TRBJ2-1|TRBV12-3/TRBV12-4
CASTLGHLYGQFF
>TRBJ1-6|TRBV20-1
CSARVGRDNSPLHF
>TRBJ1-2|TRBV20-1
CSAYYTGGSGYTF
>TRBJ1-2|TRBV6-5
CASGRTGEHGYTF
>TRBJ2-3|TRBV2
CASSDQGQLRTDTQYF
>TRBJ1-5|TRBV10-2
CASSEGTGWIQPQHF
>TRBJ2-7|TRBV4-1
CPSSYGQATYEQYF
>TRBJ1-2|TRBV10-3
CDISEITGYGYTF
>TRBJ1-1|TRBV6-5
CASGSGAEAFF
>TRBJ1-2|TRBV28
CASTVQEDYGYTF
>TRBJ2-5|TRBV6-1
CASAFTRARQEIQYF
>TRBJ2-1|TRBV12-3/TRBV12-4
CASSQLGQVSYNEQFF
>TRBJ2-2|TRBV11-2
CASSFVGTGDLFF
>TRBJ2-4|TRBV12-3/TRBV12-4
CASSPHGAGVGIQYF
>TRBJ2-2|TRBV4-1
CASSQGQGPAAVELLF
>TRBJ1-1|TRBV6-1
CATEGARDIEAFF
>TRBJ2-3|TRBV12-3/TRBV12-4
CASSLKLVGGGIDTQYF
>TRBJ2-3|TRBV6-1
CASSTAGLAGGQDTKYF
>TRBJ2-3|TRBV28
CASSSRLAGRTDTQYF
>TRBJ2-3|TRBV30
CAWTRQGTDMQYF
>TRBJ1-2|TRBV29-1
CSVRPGSDGYTF